These 6 T cell receptor beta chains share one sample of origin, sequenced in a study of radiation and T cells in renal cell carcinoma. Some clones are missing from TCRdb's copy, which holds only in-frame ones; the method was immunoSEQ multiplex PCR. The sample records approximately 75,000 clones, 82% being singletons. Time point described: blood 2 weeks post-SBRT. Specified treatment: 15 Gy SBRT to primary tumor, nephrectomy 4 weeks later. The source material was blood, sampled from a patient whose treatment included radiotherapy and nephrectomy. The receptors derive from a man aged 60-69 years with renal cell carcinoma.

The J gene is TRBJ2-3, the V gene TRBV7-3; a possible D gene is TRBD1 (5 bases). From germline, CDR1 is SGHTA and CDR2 FQGTGA. The CDR3 contains 15 residues. Trimming pared 5 bases from V and 0 bases from J, leaving 12 bases between. The CDR3 sequence is CASSVLAGSTDTQYF. The CDR3 region has the DNA TGTGCCAGCAGCGTCCTGGCAGGGAGCACAGATACGCAGTATTTT. The entire variable domain, with the rest obtained from reference TRBV7-3 and TRBJ2-3, is as follows: GAGVSQTPSNKVTEKGKYVELRCDPISGHTALYWYRQSLGQGPEFLIYFQGTGAADDSGLPNDRFFAVRPEGSVSTLKIQRTERGDSAVYLCASSVLAGSTDTQYFGPGTRLTVL.

The rearrangement joins TRBV18 to TRBJ2-4; D is unclear. Between the trimmed V and J ends, which lost 2 bases and 6 bases, there was a span of 8 bases. Germline CDR1 reads KGHSH; CDR2 reads LQKENI. There are 13 residues in the CDR3. DNA of the CDR3: TGTGCCAGCTCACCAAAGTCAAGAAACATTCAGTACTTC. This translates into CASSPKSRNIQYF.

This clone was observed a few times. J is TRBJ2-3 and V is TRBV10-3; TRBD2 matches at 13 bases. The germline gives CDR1 ENHRY, CDR2 SYGVKD. The CDR3 extends over 18 amino acids. With 3 bases clipped from V and 5 bases from J, the junction kept 11 bases outside the gene matches. The CDR3 region is CAISEGTSGKTGGDTQYF. The CDR3 nucleotides read TGTGCCATCAGTGAAGGGACTAGCGGGAAAACGGGTGGAGATACGCAGTATTTT.

The chain is built from TRBV9 and TRBJ2-7, with D perhaps given as TRBD1 or TRBD2 (5 bases each). This CDR3 region has 15 residues. Deletions cut 4 bases from V and 1 base from J, with 15 bases between. Germline lookup yields CDR1 SGDLS and CDR2 YYNGEE. CDR3 sequence reads: CASSPRLEGSYEQYF. In nucleotides, the CDR3 is TGTGCCAGCAGCCCTCGACTCGAGGGGTCCTACGAGCAGTACTTC.

J is TRBJ2-3 and V is TRBV5-1; TRBD1 matches 7 bases. The germline CDR1 and CDR2 sequences are SGHRS and YFSETQ. After removal of 7 bases from V and 2 bases from J, the junction contained 7 bases not matched to a gene. The CDR3 is 14 amino acids. CDR3 amino acids: CASSTGQYTDTQYF. CDR3 DNA sequence: TGCGCCAGCTCGACGGGACAGTACACAGATACGCAGTATTTT.

V and J are TRBV6-4 and TRBJ2-7; 7 bases agree with TRBD1. This CDR3 spans 13 amino acids. Looked up from germline, CDR1 is MRHNA and CDR2 is SNTAGT. V gave up 6 bases and J gave up 5 bases; unmatched junction bases: 7. This chain's CDR3 is CASRSDRFHEQYF. The CDR3 nucleotides are TGTGCCAGCAGGTCGGACAGGTTCCACGAGCAGTACTTC.